A single sample gave rise to the 29 T cell receptor beta chains below, sequenced in a study of cytomegalovirus exposure and HLA in healthy donors (dated 2017 in TCRdb). The receptor library was made with the immunoSEQ multiplex PCR assay. The immuneACCESS repertoire file appears here via TCRdb, limited to in-frame rearrangements. These files lack a portion of the clones; in checked studies, under half of the deficit traces to unresolved V genes, and the cause of the others is not known. In all, the sample holds 150,000 to 200,000 clones, and 86% of those were seen once. The top ten clones comprise 6% to 8% of the sample. The sequenced material came from PBMCs. All receptors come from a man aged 25-45 years in good health and CMV-seropositive.

The chain recombines TRBV7-6 with TRBJ1-3; TRBD1 agrees at 10 bases. V shed 1 base, J shed 0 bases, and the junction held 9 bases outside the gene matches. The CDR3 spans 19 residues. CDR1 is SGHVS, CDR2 FNYEAQ, per germline. The CDR3 region is CASSLGTGTGAHSGNTIYF. CDR3 sequence (DNA): TGTGCCAGCAGCTTAGGTACCGGGACAGGGGCGCACTCTGGAAACACCATATATTTT.

This clone was picked up many times. This sequence joins TRBV6-4 and TRBJ2-1; 12 nucleotides line up with TRBD2. The V gene's germline CDR1 is MRHNA and CDR2 SNTAGT. With 0 bases clipped from V and 6 bases from J, the junction kept 0 bases outside the gene matches. This CDR3 spans 15 amino acids. This chain's CDR3 is CASSDSTSGSNEQFF. The CDR3 bases are TGTGCCAGCAGTGACTCGACTAGCGGGAGCAATGAGCAGTTCTTC.

This clone appeared a few times. The chain combines TRBV9 with TRBJ2-1; 11 bases agree with TRBD2. V lost 4 bases and J lost 5; bases outside the gene matches: 11. The germline CDR1 and CDR2 sequences are SGDLS and YYNGEE. The CDR3 consists of 17 residues. The CDR3 DNA follows: TGTGCCAGCAGCTCTCCCTTAGCGGGAGGGCCGGACAATGAGCAGTTCTTC. This sequence encodes CASSSPLAGGPDNEQFF.

The gene calls are TRBV28 and TRBJ2-3; D gene uncertain. The CDR3 is 13 residues long. V lost 2 bases and J 2 bases, leaving 5 bases between the germline ends. Germline V gene sequence: CDR1 MDHEN, CDR2 SYDVKM. The CDR3 DNA sequence: TGTGCCAGCAGTTTACTCTTCACAGATACGCAGTATTTT. Residues: CASSLLFTDTQYF.

The genes are TRBV6-1 and TRBJ2-1, with 12 positions matching TRBD2. Germline V gene lookup returns CDR1 MNHNS and CDR2 SASEGT. The CDR3 runs to 12 residues. Trimming cost V 7 bases and J 16 bases; bases outside gene matches: 8. The CDR3 DNA sequence: TGTGCCAGCACATCGGGACTAGCGGGCGCCTTCTTC. Translation gives CASTSGLAGAFF.

The chain carries TRBV5-6 and TRBJ2-2; weak D call: TRBD2 (5 bases). V was shortened by 0 bases and J by 5 bases, with 11 bases between the two germline ends. The CDR3 spans 15 residues. Germline V gene lookup returns CDR1 SGHDT and CDR2 YYEEEE. The CDR3 sequence: CASSLELRRTGELFF. DNA for the CDR3: TGTGCCAGCAGCTTGGAATTGCGGAGGACCGGGGAGCTGTTTTTT.

This chain connects TRBV7-2 to TRBJ1-5, with a tentative D call TRBD1 (6 bases). The CDR3 covers 13 residues. V shed 5 bases and J shed 7 bases, with 12 bases lying between them. CDR1 is SGHTA, CDR2 FQGNSA, per germline. CDR3 nucleotide sequence: TGTGCCAGCAGCCTACAGGGAGGGCAGCCCCAGCATTTT. It codes for CASSLQGGQPQHF.

This chain uses TRBV7-9 with TRBJ2-2; perhaps TRBD2 as D (5 bases). Germline CDR1 reads SEHNR; CDR2 reads FQNEAQ (reference sequence). Trimming cost V 1 base and J 6 bases, with 6 bases left between them. This CDR3 has 13 residues. The CDR3 bases are TGTGCCAGCAGCTTAGAGGGAGCCGGGGAGCTGTTTTTT. It yields the protein CASSLEGAGELFF. The whole variable domain, filled in from reference TRBV7-9 and TRBJ2-2, reads DTGVSQNPRHKITKRGQNVTFRCDPISEHNRLYWYRQTLGQGPEFLTYFQNEAQLEKSRLLSDRFSAERPKGSFSTLEIQRTEQGDSAMYLCASSLEGAGELFFGEGSRLTVL.

V and J are TRBV4-1 and TRBJ2-7, with D maybe TRBD2 (6 bases). The CDR3 extends over 14 amino acids. V lost 1 base and J lost 3, with 10 bases in between. Germline V CDR1 and CDR2: MGHRA, YSYEKL. Here the CDR3 DNA reads TGCGCCAGCAGCCAAGGAGTTAGCGGCTACGAGCAGTACTTC. It translates to CASSQGVSGYEQYF.

This clone has just a few counts. The rearrangement uses TRBV4-3 and TRBJ2-2; 8 bases map to TRBD1. The CDR3 covers 17 residues. Germline trimming cut 0 bases from V and 7 bases from J; bases unmatched to any gene: 10. Germline-derived CDR1 and CDR2 are LGHNA and YSLEER. This CDR3 is CASSQDGTGQGIGELFF. Here the CDR3 DNA reads TGCGCCAGCAGCCAAGATGGAACAGGACAGGGAATCGGGGAGCTGTTTTTT.

The chain carries TRBV5-1 and TRBJ2-5; 7 bases are shared with TRBD2. Unmatched junction bases numbered 7, after V lost 3 bases and J lost 5 bases. Per the germline V gene, CDR1 is SGHRS and CDR2 is YFSETQ. The CDR3 totals 14 residues. The CDR3 loop reads CASSSRTSLETQYF. DNA for the CDR3: TGCGCCAGCAGCTCCAGGACTAGTTTGGAGACCCAGTACTTC.

This clone was found a few times. The chain employs TRBV9 and TRBJ2-7; D is ambiguous. The CDR3 is made up of 15 amino acids. The germline CDR1 and CDR2 sequences are SGDLS and YYNGEE. Deletions cut 0 bases from V and 2 bases from J, with 12 bases between. The CDR3 reads CASSVGHTETYEQYF. The CDR3 region has the DNA TGTGCCAGCAGCGTAGGTCACACAGAGACCTACGAGCAGTACTTC.

The rearrangement joins TRBV11-3 to TRBJ2-7; D may be TRBD1 or TRBD2 (5 bases each). CDR1 is SGHNT, CDR2 YENEEA, per germline. The CDR3 is made up of 13 amino acids. V lost 5 bases and J lost 3, with 11 bases in between. The CDR3 DNA reads as TGTGCCAGCAGCCCAGGGACCTTCTACGAGCAGTACTTC. It encodes CASSPGTFYEQYF.

The CDR3 DNA is TGTGCCAGCAGCTCCTATACCGGGCTCCGCTCCTACGAGCAGTACTTC. Protein sequence: CASSSYTGLRSYEQYF. The chain carries TRBV11-1 and TRBJ2-7; D unresolved. This CDR3 is built from 16 residues. Germline V gives CDR1 SGHAT, CDR2 FQDESV (reference sequence). V dropped 4 bases and J dropped 0 bases, with 16 bases sitting between them.

The V call is TRBV5-6, the J call TRBJ1-1; 9 bases match TRBD1. Per the germline V gene, CDR1 is SGHDT and CDR2 is YYEEEE. This CDR3 is 15 amino acids long. Losses at the gene ends were 1 base for V and 3 bases for J; bases not matched to a gene: 4. Here the CDR3 reads CASSLTGGAHTEAFF. DNA for the CDR3: TGTGCCAGCAGCTTGACAGGGGGCGCCCACACTGAAGCTTTCTTT. The full variable domain, in which reference TRBV5-6 and TRBJ1-1 provide the parts outside the CDR3, is DAGVTQSPTHLIKTRGQQVTLRCSPKSGHDTVSWYQQALGQGPQFIFQYYEEEERQRGNFPDRFSGHQFPNYSSELNVNALLLGDSALYLCASSLTGGAHTEAFFGQGTRLTVV.

The gene calls are TRBV19 and TRBJ1-2; possible D gene TRBD1, 6 bases. The CDR3 totals 15 residues. Germline-derived CDR1 and CDR2 are LNHDA and SQIVND (reference sequence). The germline V and J ends were trimmed by 5 bases and 3 bases, with 16 bases remaining between them. CDR3 region: CASSQNGRGYYGYTF. The CDR3 bases are TGTGCCAGTAGTCAGAACGGCAGGGGTTACTATGGCTACACCTTC.

The chain is built from TRBV27 and TRBJ2-1; 11 nucleotides match TRBD2. V shed 6 bases, J shed 0 bases, and the junction held 4 bases outside the gene matches. The germline V gene has CDR1 MNHEY and CDR2 SMNVEV (reference sequence). CDR3 length: 16 residues. DNA of the CDR3: TGTGCCAGCAGCCTTACTAGCGGGAGCTCCTACAATGAGCAGTTCTTC. Its translation: CASSLTSGSSYNEQFF.

The V call is TRBV28, the J call TRBJ1-2; the match to TRBD1 covers 7 bases. The J segment lost 4 bases and the V segment lost 3 bases, leaving 8 bases of the junction unmatched. The CDR3 is 15 residues long. Germline V gives CDR1 MDHEN, CDR2 SYDVKM. CDR3: CASSFSGTEGYGYTF. CDR3 sequence (DNA): TGTGCCAGCAGTTTTTCCGGGACAGAAGGCTATGGCTACACCTTC.

The chain uses TRBV4-1 and TRBJ2-1; D unresolved. This CDR3 comprises 14 residues. Germline V gene lookup returns CDR1 MGHRA and CDR2 YSYEKL. V lost 5 bases, J lost 9 bases, and 17 bases lay in between. Here the CDR3 DNA reads TGCGCCAGCAGCGCGGAATGGGTTTATGGTGAGCAGTTCTTC. Translation: CASSAEWVYGEQFF.

This sequence joins TRBV10-3 and TRBJ2-3; D is ambiguous. V was shortened by 2 bases and J by 0 bases, with 6 bases between the two germline ends. The CDR3 is made up of 14 amino acids. Germline CDR1 is ENHRY and CDR2 is SYGVKD. CDR3 sequence reads: CAISEELSTDTQYF. In DNA, the CDR3 is TGTGCCATCAGTGAGGAGCTTAGCACAGATACGCAGTATTTT.

The chain combines TRBV5-1 with TRBJ1-5; D uncertain. Trimming removed 4 bases from V and 2 bases from J, with 10 bases in between. From germline, CDR1 is SGHRS and CDR2 YFSETQ. This CDR3 spans 14 amino acids. CDR3 residues: CASSEQAGNQPQHF. CDR3 DNA: TGCGCCAGCAGCGAGCAGGCGGGCAATCAGCCCCAGCATTTT.

J is TRBJ2-3 and V is TRBV11-3; TRBD2 aligns across 8 bases. V was pared by 5 bases and J by 4 bases, with 14 bases of the junction left unmatched. The CDR3 length is 17 residues. Germline V gene data show CDR1 as SGHNT and CDR2 as YENEEA. CDR3 region: CASSPGNPRGAADTQYF. For the CDR3, the DNA is TGTGCCAGCAGCCCGGGAAATCCGCGGGGGGCCGCAGATACGCAGTATTTT.

The V and J genes are TRBV27 and TRBJ2-7; 7 positions agree with TRBD2. Germline CDR1 is MNHEY and CDR2 is SMNVEV (reference sequence). V trimming: 5 bases; J trimming: 3 bases; junction bases outside the gene matches: 7. The CDR3 loop spans 14 amino acids. The CDR3 coding sequence is TGTGCCAGCAGTCGCCGGGGGGTGAACTACGAGCAGTACTTC. Protein sequence: CASSRRGVNYEQYF.

The DNA of the CDR3 is TGTGCCAGCAGTTTGGGGACTAGCGGGACTACCGATGAGCAGTTCTTC. Residues: CASSLGTSGTTDEQFF. The V and J genes are TRBV27 and TRBJ2-1; TRBD2 agrees at 13 bases. This CDR3 is 16 amino acids long. Trimming removed 3 bases from V and 8 bases from J; junction bases left unmatched: 7. Germline V gene data show CDR1 as MNHEY and CDR2 as SMNVEV (reference sequence).

The chain recombines TRBV5-5 with TRBJ1-5; D is perhaps TRBD1 (5 bases). The CDR3 runs 14 residues. Germline-derived CDR1 and CDR2 are SGHKS and YYEKEE (reference sequence). V gave up 2 bases and J gave up 6 bases, with 12 bases separating them. This chain's CDR3 is CASSFRVGGQPQHF. Written as DNA, the CDR3 is TGTGCCAGCAGCTTTAGGGTGGGGGGTCAGCCCCAGCATTTT.

In its sample, this clone was seen once. CDR3 protein: CATSTRETQYF. The CDR3 region has the DNA TGTGCCACCAGCACCAGGGAGACCCAGTACTTC. This chain joins TRBV15 and TRBJ2-5; unclear D gene. This CDR3 is 11 amino acids long. CDR1 and CDR2 from the germline V gene are LNHNV and YYDKDF (reference sequence). V lost 4 bases and J 5 bases, leaving 5 bases between the germline ends.

The genes are TRBV27 and TRBJ2-7; D is uncertain. The V end lost 3 bases, the J end lost 6 bases, and 15 bases lay between the germline ends. This CDR3 region has 14 residues. The V gene's germline CDR1 is MNHEY and CDR2 SMNVEV (reference sequence). The CDR3 protein is CASSFGRAVSEQYF. The CDR3 bases are TGTGCCAGCAGTTTTGGAAGGGCGGTCTCCGAGCAGTACTTC.

The V gene is TRBV2, the J gene TRBJ2-7, with TRBD2 identical over 8 bases. There are 14 residues in the CDR3. Looked up from germline, CDR1 is SNHLY and CDR2 is FYNNEI. With 8 bases clipped from V and 3 bases from J, the junction kept 9 bases outside the gene matches. In DNA, the CDR3 is TGTGCCAGCTTACTAGCGGAGGATTTCTACGAGCAGTACTTC. The encoded protein is CASLLAEDFYEQYF.

The chain is built from TRBV15 and TRBJ1-3; possibly TRBD1 for D (5 bases). CDR1 is LNHNV and CDR2 is YYDKDF in the germline V gene (reference sequence). The germline V and J ends were trimmed by 0 bases and 4 bases, with 10 bases remaining between them. The CDR3 totals 15 residues. The CDR3 DNA follows: TGTGCCACCAGCAGAGATCTTGGGGCAGGAAACACCATATATTTT. Protein: CATSRDLGAGNTIYF.